Listed below are T cell receptor beta chains from one sample, sequenced in a study of T-cell reconstitution after alpha-beta-depleted transplantation in children. MiXCR was run by TCRdb on the PCR reads, yielding one entry per CDR3 protein. The sample has 150,000 to 250,000 distinct CDR3 sequences; roughly 6.5% are singletons. The sample consisted of PBMCs, taken before TCRalphabeta/CD19-depleted stem cell transplant. The receptors here all came from a girl in the first two years of life with combined immunodeficiency, due to receive a stem cell transplant. CDR3s include the opening cysteine and the closing phenylalanine or tryptophan. A D gene is named only where the DNA matches it firmly. Clone size is shown for a subset of rows, as once, few, many or a class of expanded clone.

V	D	size	J	CDR3	DNA
TRBV29-1	.	many	TRBJ2-2	CSVVNSSNTGELFF	TGCAGCGTTGTGAACAGCTCCAACACCGGGGAGCTGTTTTTT
TRBV19	.	many	TRBJ2-5	CASSIGDSQETQYF	TGTGCCAGTAGTATCGGAGACTCCCAAGAGACCCAGTACTTC
TRBV27	TRBD1	many	TRBJ2-7	CASSATGGTYEQYF	TGTGCCAGCAGTGCGACAGGGGGGACCTACGAGCAGTACTTC
TRBV3-1	.	many	TRBJ2-1	CASSHPQGSYNEQFF	TGTGCCAGCAGCCACCCACAGGGCTCCTACAATGAGCAGTTCTTC
TRBV5-1	TRBD1	many	TRBJ1-2	CASSMTGSELYGYTF	TGCGCCAGCAGCATGACAGGGTCAGAACTCTATGGCTACACCTTC
TRBV4-3	.	few	TRBJ2-1	CASSQETRTIYYNEQFF	TGCGCCAGCAGCCAAGAAACCCGGACAATTTACTACAATGAGCAGTTCTTC
TRBV7-6	TRBD1	many	TRBJ2-7	CASSLDGTGGHREQYF	TGTGCCAGCAGCTTAGATGGGACAGGGGGGCATAGGGAGCAGTACTTC
TRBV4-2	TRBD2	many	TRBJ2-1	CASSPLTSGPYNEQFF	TGTGCCAGCAGCCCTTTGACTAGCGGCCCTTACAATGAGCAGTTCTTC
TRBV28	.	many	TRBJ2-3	CASSLTSLGTDTQYF	TGTGCCAGCAGTTTAACTAGTCTCGGCACAGATACGCAGTATTTT
TRBV6-2/TRBV6-3	.	many	TRBJ2-5	CASSYFVRDKETQYF	TGTGCCAGCAGTTACTTCGTCCGGGATAAAGAGACCCAGTACTTC
TRBV7-9	TRBD1	few	TRBJ2-5	CASSLRARGQGGTQYF	TGTGCCAGCAGCTTACGCGCGAGGGGACAGGGAGGAACCCAGTACTTC
TRBV5-1	.	many	TRBJ2-7	CASSLGQQIVSYEQYF	TGCGCCAGCAGCTTGGGTCAACAGATCGTATCCTACGAGCAGTACTTC
TRBV7-2	TRBD2	many	TRBJ2-1	CASSSLDGLAGPWVQFF	TGTGCCAGCAGCTCCCTTGACGGACTAGCGGGACCCTGGGTGCAGTTCTTC
TRBV7-8	TRBD1	many	TRBJ2-1	CASSLGQGMVNEQFF	TGTGCCAGCAGCTTAGGACAGGGGATGGTCAATGAGCAGTTCTTC
TRBV11-2	TRBD2	many	TRBJ2-1	CASSLEVAGGDNEQFF	TGTGCCAGCAGCTTAGAGGTAGCGGGGGGAGACAATGAGCAGTTCTTC
TRBV28	TRBD1	many	TRBJ2-7	CASSSSGTDYEQYF	TGTGCCAGCAGTTCTTCCGGGACAGACTACGAGCAGTACTTC
TRBV4-2	TRBD1	many	TRBJ1-1	CASSQGGQGNTEAFF	TGTGCCAGCAGCCAAGGGGGACAGGGGAACACTGAAGCTTTCTTT
TRBV20-1	.	.	TRBJ2-7	CSADGGGAGYEQYF	TGCAGTGCCGACGGAGGGGGGGCCGGGTACGAGCAGTACTTC
TRBV19	.	.	TRBJ2-6	CASSIRPSGANVLTF	TGTGCCAGTAGTATCCGCCCCTCTGGGGCCAACGTCCTGACTTTC
TRBV7-2	.	many	TRBJ2-5	CAEGETQYF	TGTGCCGAAGGGGAGACCCAGTACTTC
TRBV6-2/TRBV6-3	TRBD2	many	TRBJ2-1	CASRTGLALYNEQFF	TGTGCCAGCAGGACGGGACTAGCGCTATACAATGAGCAGTTCTTC
TRBV12-3/TRBV12-4	.	many	TRBJ2-5	CASGKAAYHSGTQYF	TGTGCCAGCGGTAAAGCCGCGTACCACTCGGGGACCCAGTACTTC
TRBV7-8	.	many	TRBJ1-5	CASSLLSQPQHF	TGTGCCAGCAGCTTGTTATCCCAGCCCCAGCATTTT
TRBV2	.	many	TRBJ1-5	CASKRPGSNQPQHF	TGTGCCAGCAAGAGGCCAGGGAGCAATCAGCCCCAGCATTTT
TRBV3-1	.	many	TRBJ2-5	CASSPTGQETQYF	TGTGCCAGCAGTCCCACCGGACAAGAGACCCAGTACTTC
TRBV7-2	.	many	TRBJ2-3	CASSLGSGANTDTQYF	TGTGCCAGCAGCTTAGGATCGGGGGCGAACACAGATACGCAGTATTTT
TRBV4-2	.	many	TRBJ2-2	CASSQEALTGELFF	TGTGCCAGCAGCCAAGAGGCTCTCACCGGGGAGCTGTTTTTT
TRBV10-3	TRBD2	.	TRBJ2-3	CAISESVAGGTDTQYF	TGTGCCATCAGTGAGTCTGTGGCGGGGGGCACAGATACGCAGTATTTT
TRBV7-9	.	few	TRBJ2-2	CVSGNTGELFF	TGTGTTAGCGGAAACACCGGGGAGCTGTTTTTT
TRBV5-6	.	many	TRBJ2-7	CASSPLAHSPIGEQYF	TGTGCCAGCAGCCCGCTGGCCCACTCTCCCATCGGCGAGCAGTACTTC
TRBV9	.	many	TRBJ1-2	CASSVGGIGGYTF	TGTGCCAGCAGCGTAGGGGGGATTGGTGGCTACACCTTC
TRBV7-9	TRBD2	many	TRBJ2-1	CASSGAGDAYNEQFF	TGTGCCAGCAGCGGAGCGGGAGATGCCTACAATGAGCAGTTCTTC
TRBV10-3	TRBD2	many	TRBJ2-3	CAISESPGGKTDTQYF	TGTGCCATCAGTGAGTCACCGGGAGGGAAGACAGATACGCAGTATTTT
TRBV9	.	many	TRBJ2-1	CASSQRGDEQFF	TGTGCCAGCAGCCAAAGGGGAGATGAGCAGTTCTTC
TRBV19	TRBD2	many	TRBJ2-1	CASSSGRTSGIDEQFF	TGTGCCAGTAGTTCGGGTAGGACTAGCGGGATTGATGAGCAGTTCTTC